A selection of T cell receptor beta chains follows, all from one sample in a study of identical twins. TCRdb redid the calling of the 5' RACE reads with MiXCR, one entry per CDR3 protein. The table records 460,000 or so distinct CDR3 sequences, 13% to 15% of them present only once. The sample was also reused in another study, on yellow fever vaccine responses in identical twins.

The material sequenced was CD4+ T cells sorted from blood. Receptor source: a woman aged 18-29 years in good health. The CDR3 runs from the conserved cysteine through the conserved F or W. D genes are given only for firm matches. A clone size is listed for some rows: how often the clone was seen (once, few, many), or a class if it is expanded.

d_gene: TRBD1
abundance: -
j_gene: TRBJ1-2
v_gene: TRBV5-1
CDR3aa: CASSFGQADGYTF
CDR3nt: TGCGCCAGCAGCTTCGGACAGGCAGATGGCTACACCTTC

d_gene: TRBD1
abundance: many
j_gene: TRBJ2-3
v_gene: TRBV24-1
CDR3aa: CATSDPGQGRGDTQYF
CDR3nt: TGTGCCACCAGTGACCCGGGACAGGGGCGCGGAGATACGCAGTATTTT

d_gene: -
abundance: few
j_gene: TRBJ2-3
v_gene: TRBV10-2
CDR3aa: CASSEWLGTVESSTDTQYF
CDR3nt: TGCGCCAGCAGTGAGTGGTTGGGGACCGTTGAATCAAGCACAGATACGCAGTATTTT

d_gene: -
abundance: few
j_gene: TRBJ2-1
v_gene: TRBV20-1
CDR3aa: CSARESSGPYNEQFF
CDR3nt: TGCAGTGCCAGAGAGAGTAGCGGACCTTACAATGAGCAGTTCTTC

d_gene: -
abundance: few
j_gene: TRBJ2-2
v_gene: TRBV7-6
CDR3aa: CASSLFGSGELFF
CDR3nt: TGTGCCAGCAGCTTATTCGGGTCCGGGGAGCTGTTTTTT

d_gene: TRBD1
abundance: many
j_gene: TRBJ2-1
v_gene: TRBV6-1
CDR3aa: CASRIAGQGAAYNEQFF
CDR3nt: TGTGCCAGCAGGATAGCGGGACAGGGGGCGGCCTACAATGAGCAGTTCTTC

d_gene: TRBD1
abundance: -
j_gene: TRBJ2-7
v_gene: TRBV29-1
CDR3aa: CSVANRGVYEQYF
CDR3nt: TGCAGCGTGGCCAACAGGGGGGTGTACGAGCAGTACTTC

d_gene: TRBD2
abundance: few
j_gene: TRBJ2-7
v_gene: TRBV27
CDR3aa: CASSFGTRTGGQYF
CDR3nt: TGTGCCAGCAGTTTTGGTACCCGGACGGGGGGGCAGTACTTC

d_gene: -
abundance: -
j_gene: TRBJ2-3
v_gene: TRBV3-1
CDR3aa: CASSQALGRRGPTSTDTQYF
CDR3nt: TGTGCCAGCAGCCAAGCCCTAGGGAGGCGGGGGCCCACTAGCACAGATACGCAGTATTTT

d_gene: -
abundance: -
j_gene: TRBJ1-3
v_gene: TRBV29-1
CDR3aa: CSVDQGRGNTIYF
CDR3nt: TGCAGCGTTGACCAGGGGAGGGGAAACACCATATATTTT

d_gene: -
abundance: -
j_gene: TRBJ2-4
v_gene: TRBV5-1
CDR3aa: CASTESPLAKNIQYF
CDR3nt: TGCGCCAGCACCGAATCACCCTTAGCCAAAAACATTCAGTACTTC

d_gene: -
abundance: -
j_gene: TRBJ2-7
v_gene: TRBV7-9
CDR3aa: CASSLALGSHSYEQYF
CDR3nt: TGTGCCAGCAGCTTAGCGCTCGGGTCCCACTCCTACGAGCAGTACTTC

d_gene: TRBD1
abundance: few
j_gene: TRBJ2-3
v_gene: TRBV5-1
CDR3aa: CASSLAAGTAKYF
CDR3nt: TGCGCCAGCAGCTTGGCTGCCGGGACAGCAAAGTATTTT

d_gene: -
abundance: few
j_gene: TRBJ2-3
v_gene: TRBV3-1
CDR3aa: CASSHDTDTQYF
CDR3nt: TGTGCCAGCAGCCACGACACAGATACGCAGTATTTT

d_gene: -
abundance: -
j_gene: TRBJ2-3
v_gene: TRBV29-1
CDR3aa: CSVPRGGGASTDTQYF
CDR3nt: TGCAGCGTCCCCCGAGGAGGGGGCGCAAGCACAGATACGCAGTATTTT

d_gene: TRBD2
abundance: many
j_gene: TRBJ2-5
v_gene: TRBV6-5
CDR3aa: CASRGGETQYF
CDR3nt: TGTGCCAGCAGGGGAGGGGAGACCCAGTACTTC

d_gene: -
abundance: -
j_gene: TRBJ2-5
v_gene: TRBV21-1
CDR3aa: CASSTTGLAEETQYF
CDR3nt: TGTGCCAGCAGCACTACGGGACTAGCGGAAGAGACCCAGTACTTC

d_gene: TRBD2
abundance: -
j_gene: TRBJ2-7
v_gene: TRBV15
CDR3aa: CATSREGSTSGYEQYF
CDR3nt: TGTGCCACCAGCAGAGAGGGGTCGACTAGCGGATACGAGCAGTACTTC

d_gene: TRBD1
abundance: -
j_gene: TRBJ1-5
v_gene: TRBV5-6
CDR3aa: CASSLGDGRGKPQHF
CDR3nt: TGTGCCAGCAGCTTGGGAGACGGCAGGGGGAAGCCCCAGCATTTT

d_gene: -
abundance: few
j_gene: TRBJ1-4
v_gene: TRBV12-3/TRBV12-4
CDR3aa: CASSQNEKLFF
CDR3nt: TGTGCCAGCAGTCAGAATGAAAAACTGTTTTTT

d_gene: -
abundance: few
j_gene: TRBJ1-1
v_gene: TRBV18
CDR3aa: CASSPNLMGTEAFF
CDR3nt: TGTGCCAGCTCACCCAACCTTATGGGCACTGAAGCTTTCTTT

d_gene: TRBD1
abundance: many
j_gene: TRBJ1-4
v_gene: TRBV12-3/TRBV12-4
CDR3aa: CASSLGTGPQGKLFF
CDR3nt: TGTGCCAGCAGTCTAGGGACAGGGCCTCAGGGAAAACTGTTTTTT